The 30 T cell receptor beta chains reported below all come from one sample, sequenced in a study of shared clonotypes between healthy human individuals. The assay was immunoSEQ multiplex PCR, and TCRdb's table has in-frame clones only and misses some. The sample yields about 490,000 clones, more than 65% seen once. The sample consisted of PBMCs. These receptors came from a woman aged 40 to 55 in good health. Some clones in this sample may be carry-over from other donors' samples.

The table lists this clone with a few counts. This rearrangement joins TRBV27 to TRBJ1-5; D uncertain. This CDR3 comprises 16 residues. CDR1 and CDR2 (germline): MNHEY, SMNVEV (reference sequence). V dropped 4 bases and J dropped 5 bases, with 18 bases sitting between them. The CDR3 bases are TGTGCCAGCAGTTACTCACACGCGGGAACTCATCAGCCCCAGCATTTT. Translating it yields CASSYSHAGTHQPQHF.

A remark on this clone: A junction boundary mismatches the germline segment, possibly from a read error. The gene calls are TRBV14 and TRBJ1-1; TRBD1 might be the D (5 bases). This CDR3 has 13 amino acids. The V gene's germline CDR1 is SGHDN and CDR2 FVKESK. The CDR3 bases are TGTGCCAGCAGCCTGGGGGGGAACACTGAAGCTCTCTTT. Encoded protein: CASSLGGNTEALF.

J is TRBJ1-1 and V is TRBV2; a weak D match, TRBD1 (5 bases). The CDR3 runs to 13 residues. Germline assignment: CDR1 SNHLY and CDR2 FYNNEI. V lost 8 bases to trimming and J lost 7 bases, with 17 bases between them. CDR3 in DNA: TGTGCCAGCGAGTGGGGGGAGACCTTTGAAGCTTTCTTT. Its protein product is CASEWGETFEAFF.

This clone was seen a few times. V is TRBV6-6 and J is TRBJ1-5; no clear D gene. With 0 bases removed from V and 5 bases from J, the gap between germline ends came to 8 bases. The germline V gene has CDR1 MNHNY and CDR2 SVGAGI (reference sequence). The CDR3 has 14 amino acids. The CDR3 bases are TGTGCCAGCAGTTACTCCGACGGTTATCAGCCCCAGCATTTT. Its protein is CASSYSDGYQPQHF.

The chain carries TRBV6-6 and TRBJ2-7, with D possibly matching TRBD2 (5 bases). Looked up from germline, CDR1 is MNHNY and CDR2 is SVGAGI (reference sequence). With 6 bases removed from V and 0 bases from J, the gap between germline ends came to 9 bases. The CDR3 consists of 13 residues. The chain's CDR3 is CASSGLSSYEQYF. In DNA form, the CDR3 reads TGTGCCAGCAGCGGACTTAGCTCCTACGAGCAGTACTTC.

The rearrangement links TRBV28 to TRBJ2-1; 14 bases map to TRBD2. V shed 10 bases and J 6 bases; nucleotides not matched to a gene: 5. Germline CDR1 and CDR2: MDHEN and SYDVKM. This CDR3 comprises 14 residues. This chain's CDR3 is CATTGLAGVNEQFF. Here the CDR3 DNA reads TGTGCCACAACGGGACTAGCGGGGGTCAATGAGCAGTTCTTC.

V gene TRBV6-1 combines with J gene TRBJ2-7, with TRBD2 identical over 10 bases. CDR1 and CDR2 from the germline V gene are MNHNS and SASEGT. V was pared by 6 bases and J by 3 bases, with 5 bases of the junction left unmatched. The CDR3 sequence is 14 residues long. CDR3 in amino acids: CASRLASGSYEQYF. The CDR3 DNA reads TGTGCCAGCAGACTGGCTAGCGGGAGCTACGAGCAGTACTTC.

Concerning this clone itself: The identical CDR3 is also encoded by other nucleotide sequences in the sample. The J gene is TRBJ1-1, the V gene TRBV5-1; maybe TRBD1 (6 bases). The CDR3 consists of 14 residues. Trimming removed 0 bases from V and 3 bases from J, with 9 bases in between. Germline CDR1 and CDR2: SGHRS and YFSETQ. The CDR3, as DNA: TGCGCCAGCAGCTTGGGGGGGCCTGACACTGAAGCTTTCTTT. Its protein is CASSLGGPDTEAFF. The full variable domain, rest sourced from reference TRBV5-1 and TRBJ1-1, is KAGVTQTPRYLIKTRGQQVTLSCSPISGHRSVSWYQQTPGQGLQFLFEYFSETQRNKGNFPGRFSGRQFSNSRSEMNVSTLELGDSALYLCASSLGGPDTEAFFGQGTRLTVV.

This chain uses TRBV11-3 with TRBJ2-5; tentatively, D is TRBD2 (6 bases). CDR1 is SGHNT and CDR2 is YENEEA in the germline V gene. Trimming stripped 1 base from V and 5 bases from J, with 8 bases between. The CDR3 totals 13 residues. The CDR3 protein is CASSLVAGETQYF. CDR3 bases: TGTGCCAGCAGCTTAGTCGCGGGGGAGACCCAGTACTTC.

This clone was picked up one time. The J gene is TRBJ1-2, the V gene TRBV10-2; weak D call: TRBD1 (6 bases). Germline CDR1 and CDR2: WSHSY and SAAADI. CDR3 length: 13 residues. V was clipped by 7 bases and J by 8 bases, with 17 bases between them. The CDR3 DNA reads as TGCGCCAGCAAGCAGGGGCTATTGGAAGGCTACACCTTC. The encoded protein is CASKQGLLEGYTF.

The CDR3 nucleotides read TGTGCCAGCAGTTTAAAGCGGGACGGAAATGAGCAGTTCTTC. Its translation: CASSLKRDGNEQFF. This sequence joins TRBV27 and TRBJ2-1; 7 nucleotides agree with TRBD2. The CDR3 covers 14 residues. V lost 2 bases, J lost 7 bases, and 5 bases stayed unmatched. The germline CDR1 and CDR2 sequences are MNHEY and SMNVEV (reference sequence).

In this sample, this clone turned up once. The chain links TRBV7-2 to TRBJ2-7; D ambiguous. V dropped 5 bases and J dropped 9 bases, with 17 bases sitting between them. Germline CDR1 is SGHTA and CDR2 is FQGNSA. CDR3 size: 13 residues. DNA of the CDR3: TGTGCCAGCAGCCCAGACGTCCTCCTGGGGCAGTACTTC. The encoded protein is CASSPDVLLGQYF.

This chain uses TRBV2 with TRBJ1-4; perhaps TRBD1 as D (6 bases). Germline CDR1 SNHLY, CDR2 FYNNEI. V gave up 6 bases and J gave up 4 bases, with 12 bases separating them. This CDR3 spans 14 amino acids. The CDR3 loop reads CASSIQGFNEKLFF. The CDR3 DNA reads TGTGCCAGCAGCATACAGGGCTTTAATGAAAAACTGTTTTTT.

The chain couples TRBV9 to TRBJ1-1, with a tentative D call TRBD1 (6 bases). The length of the CDR3 is 14 residues. Trimming left V 0 bases short and J 3 bases short, with 9 bases between. Germline CDR1 reads SGDLS; CDR2 reads YYNGEE. This chain's CDR3 is CASSVAGVDTEAFF. CDR3 DNA sequence: TGTGCCAGCAGCGTAGCAGGGGTTGACACTGAAGCTTTCTTT.

The V call is TRBV29-1, the J call TRBJ2-3; D assignment may be TRBD1 or TRBD2 (5 bases each). The V gene lost 6 bases and the J gene lost 0 bases, with 13 bases spanning the gap. This CDR3 region has 14 residues. CDR1 and CDR2 (germline): SQVTM, ANQGSEA. CDR3 nucleotides: TGCAGCGTAAACGGGGACCGTAGCACAGATACGCAGTATTTT. Translated: CSVNGDRSTDTQYF.

This chain links TRBV6-1 with TRBJ1-1; D gene unclear. CDR3 length equals 15 residues. Germline V gives CDR1 MNHNS, CDR2 SASEGT. V was clipped by 8 bases and J by 6 bases, with 22 bases between them. The CDR3 DNA sequence: TGTGCCAGCCAAGATGAGGACCCCTGGTTCGCTGAAGCTTTCTTT. Its translation is CASQDEDPWFAEAFF.

This rearrangement joins TRBV30 to TRBJ2-3; a weak D match, TRBD2 (6 bases). Germline CDR1 reads GTSNPN; CDR2 reads SVGIG (reference sequence). This CDR3 spans 13 amino acids. This chain's CDR3 is CAIAEGPTDTQYF. DNA of the CDR3: TGTGCAATAGCGGAGGGCCCCACAGATACGCAGTATTTT.

V gene TRBV18 combines with J gene TRBJ1-4; D uncertain. V shed 6 bases and J shed 7 bases, with 15 bases lying between them. CDR1 is KGHSH, CDR2 LQKENI, per germline. This CDR3 is built from 14 residues. The chain's CDR3 is CASSPSGVAEKLFF. As DNA, the CDR3 is TGTGCCAGCTCTCCTTCTGGCGTGGCTGAAAAACTGTTTTTT.

The chain employs TRBV4-2 and TRBJ2-6; TRBD2 is a possible D gene (5 bases). Trimming left V 0 bases short and J 2 bases short, with 5 bases between. The CDR3 is made up of 15 amino acids. Germline lookup yields CDR1 LGHNA and CDR2 YNFKEQ. CDR3 DNA: TGTGCCAGCAGCCAAGAGGGAGCTGGGGCCAACGTCCTGACTTTC. Translated, it gives CASSQEGAGANVLTF.

Note on this clone: One base separates it from a far larger clone, so it is likely a read error. This chain's CDR3 is CACRGGQGLRYEQYF. As DNA, the CDR3 is TGTGCCTGTAGGGGGGGACAGGGATTAAGGTACGAGCAGTACTTC. V usage is TRBV30 and J usage is TRBJ2-7, with 9 positions matching TRBD1. J gave up 4 bases and V 6 bases, and 13 bases lay outside the gene matches. This CDR3 has 15 residues. Germline V gene lookup returns CDR1 GTSNPN and CDR2 SVGIG (reference sequence).

The V and J genes are TRBV5-1 and TRBJ2-3, with 10 positions matching TRBD1. Germline V gene data show CDR1 as SGHRS and CDR2 as YFSETQ. The CDR3 length is 16 residues. Trimming cost V 1 base and J 2 bases; bases outside gene matches: 4. CDR3 sequence reads: CASSLTGTGATDTQYF. CDR3 sequence (DNA): TGCGCCAGCAGCTTGACCGGGACAGGGGCCACAGATACGCAGTATTTT.

The rearrangement uses TRBV7-3 and TRBJ2-3, with TRBD2 matching over 7 bases. CDR1 SGHTA and CDR2 FQGTGA come from the germline V gene. CDR3 size: 14 residues. V shed 5 bases, J shed 6 bases, and the junction held 8 bases outside the gene matches. CDR3 nucleotides: TGTGCCAGCAGCAGCCTAGCGGCCCTGGATACGCAGTATTTT. It is translated as CASSSLAALDTQYF.

The chain recombines TRBV2 with TRBJ1-5; D gene unclear. The V end was cut by 5 bases, the J end by 6 bases, with 11 bases between. The CDR3 consists of 13 residues. Looked up from germline, CDR1 is SNHLY and CDR2 is FYNNEI. CDR3 region: CASSTPGGQPQHF. CDR3 DNA: TGTGCCAGCAGTACCCCGGGCGGTCAGCCCCAGCATTTT.

To note about this clone: It differs at one base from a far larger clone, so likely a read error. The rearrangement uses TRBV29-1 and TRBJ1-1; D is uncertain. V lost 3 bases to trimming and J lost 0 bases, with 8 bases between them. The CDR3 runs 13 residues. CDR1 SQVTM and CDR2 ANQGSEA come from the germline V gene. Here the CDR3 reads CSVDAAVNTEAFF. The DNA for the CDR3 is TGCAGCGTTGACGCAGCCGTGAACACTGAAGCTTTCTTT.

This rearrangement joins TRBV28 to TRBJ2-3; D is undetermined. This CDR3 has 14 amino acids. V was clipped by 6 bases and J by 0 bases, with 10 bases between them. Germline assignment: CDR1 MDHEN and CDR2 SYDVKM. In DNA, the CDR3 is TGTGCCAGCAGGGTCAGTTCTAGCACAGATACGCAGTATTTT. Encoded protein: CASRVSSSTDTQYF. Full variable domain (outside the CDR3, taken from reference TRBV28 and TRBJ2-3): DVKVTQSSRYLVKRTGEKVFLECVQDMDHENMFWYRQDPGLGLRLIYFSYDVKMKEKGDIPEGYSVSREKKERFSLILESASTNQTSMYLCASRVSSSTDTQYFGPGTRLTVL.

This clone was seen only a few times. The identical CDR3 is also encoded by other nucleotide sequences in the sample. The chain carries TRBV30 and TRBJ1-5, with TRBD1 as a possible D gene (5 bases). Germline CDR1 and CDR2: GTSNPN and SVGIG (reference sequence). Trimming stripped 0 bases from V and 4 bases from J, with 7 bases between. This CDR3 has 13 residues. The CDR3 sequence is CAWSVGGNQPQHF. The DNA for the CDR3 is TGTGCCTGGAGTGTTGGGGGGAATCAGCCCCAGCATTTT.

The V gene is TRBV19, the J gene TRBJ2-3, with D possibly matching TRBD2 (6 bases). Germline V gene data show CDR1 as LNHDA and CDR2 as SQIVND (reference sequence). With 3 bases removed from V and 1 base from J, the gap between germline ends came to 8 bases. The CDR3 is made up of 14 amino acids. CDR3 DNA: TGTGCCAGTAGTATCGGGACTGGCACAGATACGCAGTATTTT. This sequence encodes CASSIGTGTDTQYF.

Note on this clone: In the same sample, other DNA sequences code for this CDR3. This rearrangement joins TRBV19 to TRBJ1-3; D not resolved. The CDR3 sequence is 11 residues long. V was shortened by 6 bases and J by 4 bases, with 4 bases between the two germline ends. CDR1 and CDR2 from the germline V gene are LNHDA and SQIVND (reference sequence). Written as DNA, the CDR3 is TGTGCCAGTAGACGGGGAAACACCATATATTTT. Translation gives CASRRGNTIYF. The full variable domain, with the rest looked up from reference TRBV19 and TRBJ1-3, is DGGITQSPKYLFRKEGQNVTLSCEQNLNHDAMYWYRQDPGQGLRLIYYSQIVNDFQKGDIAEGYSVSREKKESFPLTVTSAQKNPTAFYLCASRRGNTIYFGEGSWLTVV.

V usage is TRBV5-1 and J usage is TRBJ2-3; 10 nucleotides agree with TRBD1. The CDR3 loop spans 15 amino acids. The germline V gene encodes CDR1 SGHRS and CDR2 YFSETQ. V trimming: 5 bases; J trimming: 6 bases; junction bases outside the gene matches: 9. In DNA form, the CDR3 reads TGCGCCAGCAGATCCGGGACAGGGGCATCCGATACGCAGTATTTT. Translating gives CASRSGTGASDTQYF.

The chain recombines TRBV11-2 with TRBJ1-2; no firm D call. The CDR3 totals 15 residues. In germline, CDR1 is SGHAT, CDR2 FQNNGV. V gave up 4 bases and J gave up 1 base, with 13 bases separating them. CDR3 region: CASSSTWGSNYGYTF. The CDR3 nucleotides read TGTGCCAGCAGCTCTACATGGGGTAGTAACTATGGCTACACCTTC.